This passage covers 9 T cell receptor beta chains from one sample sequenced in a study of T cell responses to AZD1222 COVID-19 vaccine. Produced via immunoSEQ multiplex PCR; TCRdb's table is partial and in-frame only. The profile covers fewer than 200,000 clones, with around 94% appearing a single time and about 10% taken by the ten largest. The sequencing used peripheral blood, collected on day 0 of AZD1222 vaccination. Receptor source: an adult in good health.

The chain uses TRBV28 and TRBJ2-7, with 7 bases matching TRBD1. The CDR3 is 13 amino acids. The germline V gene encodes CDR1 MDHEN and CDR2 SYDVKM. The V and J ends lost 6 bases and 2 bases, in that order; junction bases with no gene match: 4. The CDR3 region is CASRRTGAYEQYV. In DNA form, the CDR3 reads TGTGCCAGCAGACGGACAGGAGCCTACGAGCAGTACGTC.

The V gene is TRBV5-1, the J gene TRBJ1-2; 9 bases align to TRBD1. The CDR3 is made up of 15 amino acids. Germline trimming cut 0 bases from V and 6 bases from J; bases unmatched to any gene: 6. Germline CDR1 is SGHRS and CDR2 is YFSETQ. The CDR3 reads CASSLAPDRGDGYTF. The CDR3 DNA is TGCGCCAGCAGCTTGGCCCCGGACAGGGGCGATGGCTACACCTTC. Drawing the rest from reference TRBV5-1 and TRBJ1-2, the complete variable domain is KAGVTQTPRYLIKTRGQQVTLSCSPISGHRSVSWYQQTPGQGLQFLFEYFSETQRNKGNFPGRFSGRQFSNSRSEMNVSTLELGDSALYLCASSLAPDRGDGYTFGSGTRLTVV.

This clone was counted a single time. The chain joins TRBV5-5 to TRBJ2-7; 9 nucleotides line up with TRBD2. The CDR3 extends over 15 amino acids. CDR1 is SGHKS, CDR2 YYEKEE, per germline (reference sequence). V dropped 4 bases and J dropped 3; count of bases not matched to a gene: 8. The CDR3, as DNA: TGTGCCAGCAGCCCTGGACTAGCGTTTCTCTACGAGCAGTACTTC. Its translation is CASSPGLAFLYEQYF.

The chain couples TRBV7-8 to TRBJ1-1, with unresolved D. Germline assignment: CDR1 SGHVS and CDR2 FQNEAQ. The CDR3 loop spans 12 amino acids. Trimming took off 5 bases at V and 6 bases at J, with 10 bases between the two ends. CDR3 loop: CASSRHSSEAFF. The CDR3 DNA reads TGTGCCAGCAGCCGACATTCTTCTGAAGCTTTCTTT.

V usage is TRBV2 and J usage is TRBJ1-3; the match to TRBD1 covers 7 bases. The CDR3 is 15 residues long. CDR1 and CDR2 (germline): SNHLY, FYNNEI. V gave up 5 bases and J gave up 0 bases; unmatched junction bases: 4. The CDR3, as DNA: TGTGCCAGCAGTCCCCAGGGGGTCTCTGGAAACACCATATATTTT. Protein sequence: CASSPQGVSGNTIYF.

The chain is built from TRBV29-1 and TRBJ1-1, with D uncertain. The CDR3 runs 10 residues. Trimming cost V 1 base and J 7 bases, with 4 bases left between them. Germline V gives CDR1 SQVTM, CDR2 ANQGSEA. CDR3 nucleotides: TGCAGCGTTGAAGGTCATGAAGCTTTCTTT. Encoded protein: CSVEGHEAFF. The whole variable domain, remainder taken from reference TRBV29-1 and TRBJ1-1, is SAVISQKPSRDICQRGTSLTIQCQVDSQVTMMFWYRQQPGQSLTLIATANQGSEATYESGFVIDKFPISRPNLTFSTLTVSNMSPEDSSIYLCSVEGHEAFFGQGTRLTVV.

This chain joins TRBV6-5 and TRBJ2-3, with D perhaps being TRBD1 or TRBD2 (5 bases each). The CDR3 runs to 15 residues. V was clipped by 6 bases and J by 4 bases, with 17 bases between them. Germline CDR1 is MNHEY and CDR2 is SVGAGI. Here the CDR3 reads CASRGLTGFSDTQYF. CDR3 nucleotides: TGTGCCAGCAGGGGGCTAACGGGGTTCTCAGATACGCAGTATTTT.

V gene TRBV30 combines with J gene TRBJ1-2; 11 positions agree with TRBD1. CDR3 size: 15 residues. The germline gives CDR1 GTSNPN, CDR2 SVGIG (reference sequence). Unmatched junction bases numbered 7, after V lost 3 bases and J lost 4 bases. The CDR3 reads CAWSVPGQGGYGYTF. The CDR3 DNA is TGTGCCTGGAGCGTCCCGGGACAGGGGGGCTATGGCTACACCTTC.

The chain links TRBV18 to TRBJ1-5; 8 nucleotides line up with TRBD1. V lost 0 bases to trimming and J lost 4 bases; unmatched junction nucleotides: 5. Germline CDR1 is KGHSH and CDR2 is LQKENI. CDR3 length equals 16 residues. CDR3 coding DNA: TGTGCCAGCTCACCACCGAACAGGGGGGGTAATCAGCCCCAGCATTTT. It encodes CASSPPNRGGNQPQHF.